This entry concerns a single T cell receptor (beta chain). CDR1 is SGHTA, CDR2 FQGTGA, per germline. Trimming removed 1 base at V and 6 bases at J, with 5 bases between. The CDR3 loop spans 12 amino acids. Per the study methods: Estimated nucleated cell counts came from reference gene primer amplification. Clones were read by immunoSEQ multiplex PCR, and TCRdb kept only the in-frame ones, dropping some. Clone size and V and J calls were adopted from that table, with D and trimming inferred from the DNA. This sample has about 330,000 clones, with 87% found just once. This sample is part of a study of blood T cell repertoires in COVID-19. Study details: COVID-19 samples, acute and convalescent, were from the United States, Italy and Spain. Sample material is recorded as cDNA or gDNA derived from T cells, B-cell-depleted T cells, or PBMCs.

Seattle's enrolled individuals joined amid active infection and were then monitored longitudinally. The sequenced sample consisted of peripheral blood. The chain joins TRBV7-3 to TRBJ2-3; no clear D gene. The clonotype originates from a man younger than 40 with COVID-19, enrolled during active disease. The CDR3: CASSLNGDTQYF. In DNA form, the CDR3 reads TGTGCCAGCAGCTTAAACGGGGATACGCAGTATTTT.